Below, one T cell receptor (beta chain) is given with its context. These data belong to a study of blood T cell repertoires in COVID-19. Study summary: Samples taken during acute and convalescent COVID-19 were collected in the United States, Italy and Spain. T cells, B-cell-depleted T cells, or PBMCs provided the cDNA or gDNA that served as material.

In the study's own analysis: Reference gene primer amplification gave nucleated cell count estimates. Here immunoSEQ multiplex PCR was the method, and the copy in TCRdb shows in-frame clones only, minus some. D and trimming come from the DNA, and the V and J calls and clone size come from that table. The repertoire holds 120,000 to 150,000 clones, with 70% to 90% as singletons. V trimming: 11 bases; J trimming: 4 bases; junction bases outside the gene matches: 15. Germline lookup yields CDR1 SNHLY and CDR2 FYNNEI. This CDR3 region has 15 residues. Sequencing used peripheral blood. The rearrangement uses TRBV2 and TRBJ2-3; 7 bases align to TRBD2. The clonotype comes from a human donor in a cohort sampled during active COVID-19. The CDR3: CAVPRGGSIADTQYF. The CDR3 coding sequence is TGTGCCGTCCCAAGGGGCGGGAGCATCGCAGATACGCAGTATTTT.